The 21 T cell receptor beta chains given below trace back to one sample, sequenced in a study of cytomegalovirus exposure and HLA in healthy donors. With 60 Vbeta and 13 Jbeta primers, the PCR was carried out. Method: immunoSEQ multiplex PCR; TCRdb's copy keeps in-frame clones and lacks some. The sample consists of fewer than 95,000 clones, approximately 63% of them appearing once. The sequenced material came from PBMCs. The receptors stem from a woman aged 30 to 39 in good health and CMV-seronegative.

The gene calls are TRBV19 and TRBJ2-7; 7 bases line up with TRBD2. Germline CDR1 reads LNHDA; CDR2 reads SQIVND (reference sequence). After removal of 4 bases from V and 4 bases from J, the junction contained 4 bases not matched to a gene. The CDR3 is 13 amino acids. CDR3 nucleotide sequence: TGTGCCAGTAGTAGCGGGAGAGGGTACGAGCAGTACTTC. As protein: CASSSGRGYEQYF.

V is TRBV27 and J is TRBJ2-1; 9 bases align to TRBD1. CDR1 is MNHEY and CDR2 is SMNVEV in the germline V gene (reference sequence). This CDR3 contains 17 residues. V shed 7 bases, J shed 4 bases, and the junction held 14 bases outside the gene matches. As DNA, the CDR3 is TGTGCCAGCAATCCAAGCTACAGGGGGCCGATTTACAATGAGCAGTTCTTC. Amino acids: CASNPSYRGPIYNEQFF.

This clone has a handful of counts. The chain employs TRBV6-1 and TRBJ2-2; 9 positions match TRBD2. J gave up 7 bases and V 8 bases, and 5 bases lay outside the gene matches. CDR3 length equals 13 residues. CDR1 and CDR2 from the germline V gene are MNHNS and SASEGT. The CDR3 nucleotides are TGTGCCAGCGGGCTAGCGGGACACGGGGAGCTGTTTTTT. Its protein product is CASGLAGHGELFF.

The rearrangement joins TRBV18 to TRBJ1-4; TRBD1 might be the D (5 bases). Trimming cost V 1 base and J 1 base, with 7 bases left between them. There are 15 residues in the CDR3. Germline V CDR1 and CDR2: KGHSH, LQKENI. The CDR3 coding sequence is TGTGCCAGCTCACCACAAACAGGAACTAATGAAAAACTGTTTTTT. This codes for CASSPQTGTNEKLFF. The entire variable domain, with the rest obtained from reference TRBV18 and TRBJ1-4, is as follows: NAGVMQNPRHLVRRRGQEARLRCSPMKGHSHVYWYRQLPEEGLKFMVYLQKENIIDESGMPKERFSAEFPKEGPSILRIQQVVRGDSAAYFCASSPQTGTNEKLFFGSGTQLSVL.

V is TRBV5-5 and J is TRBJ2-1, with TRBD2 matching over 7 bases. This CDR3 is 14 amino acids long. Germline lookup yields CDR1 SGHKS and CDR2 YYEKEE (reference sequence). V was clipped by 3 bases and J by 2 bases; unmatched bases: 2. For the CDR3, the DNA is TGTGCCAGCAGCTCGGGGAGGGCCTACAATGAGCAGTTCTTC. This encodes CASSSGRAYNEQFF.

This clone was detected a few times. The J gene is TRBJ2-3, the V gene TRBV19; 8 positions match TRBD1. The junction had 8 bases not matched to a gene; V was cut back by 4 bases and J by 8 bases. Germline lookup yields CDR1 LNHDA and CDR2 SQIVND (reference sequence). The CDR3 runs 14 residues. The CDR3 bases are TGTGCCAGTAGTAACCAGGGGGCATCAGGTACGCAGTATTTT. Amino acids: CASSNQGASGTQYF.

This rearrangement joins TRBV6-7 to TRBJ2-6; TRBD1 aligns across 8 bases. TRBV6-7 is known as an ORF, though its function is uncertain. CDR3 size: 18 residues. V was clipped by 2 bases and J by 2 bases; unmatched bases: 8. CDR3 sequence: CASSYKRTGPTGANVLTF. CDR3 in DNA: TGTGCCAGCAGTTACAAAAGGACAGGGCCGACTGGGGCCAACGTCCTGACTTTC.

This chain uses TRBV6-5 with TRBJ2-3; 12 bases agree with TRBD2. J was trimmed by 12 bases and V by 6 bases; bases with no gene match: 4. This CDR3 contains 12 residues. Germline CDR1 and CDR2: MNHEY and SVGAGI. The CDR3 here is CASSGTSGLQYF. In nucleotides, the CDR3 is TGTGCCAGCAGCGGGACTAGCGGGCTTCAGTATTTT.

The chain couples TRBV6-1 to TRBJ1-2, with 9 bases matching TRBD1. This CDR3 region has 18 residues. V trimming: 2 bases; J trimming: 6 bases; junction bases outside the gene matches: 16. The germline gives CDR1 MNHNS, CDR2 SASEGT. As DNA, the CDR3 is TGTGCCAGCAGTGAACGGGACCGGAGACTCGGGACAGGGAATGGCTACACCTTC. Its protein is CASSERDRRLGTGNGYTF.

This clone was counted only a few times. The V and J genes are TRBV2 and TRBJ2-7; 8 nucleotides match TRBD1. The length of the CDR3 is 14 residues. The V and J ends lost 5 bases and 4 bases, in that order; junction bases with no gene match: 7. CDR1 and CDR2 (germline): SNHLY, FYNNEI. CDR3 residues: CASSMDRVRYEQYF. The CDR3 region has the DNA TGTGCCAGCAGTATGGACAGGGTGAGGTACGAGCAGTACTTC.

This clone was counted a few times. The chain is built from TRBV11-1 and TRBJ2-1; 16 bases are shared with TRBD2. V was clipped by 5 bases and J by 7 bases; unmatched bases: 8. The CDR3 runs to 17 residues. The germline gives CDR1 SGHAT, CDR2 FQDESV (reference sequence). CDR3 sequence (DNA): TGTGCCAGCAGCGCAATACCGGGACTAGCGGGGGGGAATGAGCAGTTCTTC. It encodes CASSAIPGLAGGNEQFF.

The CDR3 region is CASSLWGRNQPQHF. DNA of the CDR3: TGTGCCAGCAGTTTGTGGGGGCGCAATCAGCCCCAGCATTTT. The rearrangement joins TRBV27 to TRBJ1-5; D might be TRBD1 (6 bases). The CDR3 is made up of 14 amino acids. Trimming left V 3 bases short and J 2 bases short, with 8 bases between. Germline CDR1 and CDR2: MNHEY and SMNVEV (reference sequence).

This clone came up once. The chain recombines TRBV25-1 with TRBJ2-7; 11 nucleotides align to TRBD2. V shed 8 bases and J 6 bases; nucleotides not matched to a gene: 9. Germline CDR1 and CDR2: MGHDK and SYGVNS. The CDR3 contains 14 residues. The CDR3 sequence is CASHSGRAKGEQYF. Here the CDR3 DNA reads TGTGCCAGCCATAGCGGGAGGGCCAAGGGCGAGCAGTACTTC.

This clone was counted a single time. CDR3 protein: CASSIMTGPNTEAFF. CDR3 DNA: TGTGCCAGCAGCATAATGACAGGCCCGAACACTGAAGCTTTCTTT. V gene TRBV9 combines with J gene TRBJ1-1, with D possibly matching TRBD1 (6 bases). The CDR3 loop spans 15 amino acids. CDR1 and CDR2 from the germline V gene are SGDLS and YYNGEE. The V gene lost 4 bases and the J gene lost 1 base, with 14 bases spanning the gap.

V usage is TRBV5-1 and J usage is TRBJ2-3; possible D gene TRBD2, 6 bases. V shed 0 bases and J shed 1 base, with 9 bases lying between them. CDR3 size: 15 residues. Germline V CDR1 and CDR2: SGHRS, YFSETQ. The CDR3 DNA reads as TGCGCCAGCAGCTTGGTGCCGGGAGGCACAGATACGCAGTATTTT. It is translated as CASSLVPGGTDTQYF.

V is TRBV19 and J is TRBJ1-1; 8 nucleotides line up with TRBD1. After removal of 6 bases from V and 6 bases from J, the junction contained 9 bases not matched to a gene. CDR1 is LNHDA, CDR2 SQIVND, per germline (reference sequence). The CDR3 spans 14 residues. The CDR3 DNA sequence: TGTGCCAGTAGGAGTCAGGGGGCGAGCGCTGAAGCTTTCTTT. Translation: CASRSQGASAEAFF.

The CDR3 DNA reads as TGCGCCAGCAGCTTGGGGACAGCTCAATTCTATGGCTACACCTTC. Translating gives CASSLGTAQFYGYTF. This chain uses TRBV5-1 with TRBJ1-2; maybe TRBD1 (6 bases). This CDR3 is 15 amino acids long. Germline assignment: CDR1 SGHRS and CDR2 YFSETQ. With 0 bases removed from V and 4 bases from J, the gap between germline ends came to 13 bases.

The chain uses TRBV7-6 and TRBJ1-4; D not certain. Looked up from germline, CDR1 is SGHVS and CDR2 is FNYEAQ. Trimming pared 4 bases from V and 6 bases from J, leaving 3 bases between. The CDR3 length is 11 residues. CDR3 sequence reads: CASSSDEKLFF. The DNA of the CDR3 is TGTGCCAGCAGCTCCGATGAAAAACTGTTTTTT.

The V call is TRBV7-7, the J call TRBJ2-7; a weak D match, TRBD1 (5 bases). Per the germline V gene, CDR1 is SSHAT and CDR2 is FNYEAQ (reference sequence). The CDR3 sequence is 17 residues long. The V and J ends lost 5 bases and 5 bases respectively, with 25 bases between them. The CDR3 loop is CASSPLIGVGQGHEQYF. Here the CDR3 DNA reads TGTGCCAGCAGCCCACTAATAGGGGTGGGGCAGGGCCACGAGCAGTACTTC.

This clone was found a few times. The chain uses TRBV11-2 and TRBJ2-3; 7 nucleotides match TRBD2. The CDR3 sequence is 15 residues long. After removal of 2 bases from V and 10 bases from J, the junction contained 12 bases not matched to a gene. The germline gives CDR1 SGHAT, CDR2 FQNNGV. This CDR3 is CASSLLGTTDNPQYF. The DNA for the CDR3 is TGTGCCAGCAGCTTATTAGGGACTACTGATAATCCGCAGTATTTT.

This chain joins TRBV27 and TRBJ1-4, with D perhaps TRBD1 (5 bases). The germline V and J ends were trimmed by 4 bases and 8 bases, with 11 bases remaining between them. CDR1 is MNHEY, CDR2 SMNVEV, per germline (reference sequence). CDR3 length: 13 amino acids. This CDR3 is CASSSQAREKLFF. CDR3 nucleotides: TGTGCCAGCAGTTCACAGGCGCGCGAAAAACTGTTTTTT. The whole variable domain, remainder taken from reference TRBV27 and TRBJ1-4, is EAQVTQNPRYLITVTGKKLTVTCSQNMNHEYMSWYRQDPGLGLRQIYYSMNVEVTDKGDVPEGYKVSRKEKRNFPLILESPSPNQTSLYFCASSSQAREKLFFGSGTQLSVL.